Presented here are 20 T cell receptor beta chains from one specimen sequenced in a study of cytomegalovirus exposure and HLA in healthy donors. Researchers ran the PCR with 60 Vbeta and 13 Jbeta primers. Libraries were prepared by immunoSEQ multiplex PCR; TCRdb keeps only in-frame clonotypes and omits some of them. This sample has under 200,000 clones, with 70% to 80% found just once. Sequenced input: PBMCs. These receptors came from a woman aged 25-40 years in good health and CMV-seropositive.

The V gene is TRBV5-8, the J gene TRBJ2-5, with 7 bases fitting TRBD1. CDR1 SGHTS and CDR2 YDEGEE come from the germline V gene. This CDR3 region has 12 residues. V shed 4 bases and J 3 bases; nucleotides not matched to a gene: 0. The CDR3 is CASSTGEETQYF. The CDR3 DNA is TGTGCCAGCAGCACAGGGGAAGAGACCCAGTACTTC. The variable domain in full, with the rest retrieved from reference TRBV5-8 and TRBJ2-5, is EAGVTQSPTHLIKTRGQQATLRCSPISGHTSVYWYQQALGLGLQFLLWYDEGEERNRGNFPPRFSGRQFPNYSSELNVNALELEDSALYLCASSTGEETQYFGPGTRLLVL.

This rearrangement joins TRBV7-6 to TRBJ2-7, with D possibly being TRBD2 (6 bases). Germline CDR1 and CDR2: SGHVS and FNYEAQ. The V gene lost 0 bases and the J gene lost 1 base, with 10 bases spanning the gap. The CDR3 has 15 residues. CDR3 sequence (DNA): TGTGCCAGCAGCTTAGCGCCGGAGGGGTCCTACGAGCAGTACTTC. It codes for CASSLAPEGSYEQYF.

V is TRBV10-3 and J is TRBJ2-1; 14 bases map to TRBD2. Germline V gives CDR1 ENHRY, CDR2 SYGVKD. V was pared by 5 bases and J by 7 bases, with 13 bases of the junction left unmatched. CDR3 length: 18 amino acids. The CDR3 is CAISTPPGLAGVRNEQFF. In DNA, the CDR3 is TGTGCCATCAGTACACCCCCGGGACTAGCGGGAGTAAGGAATGAGCAGTTCTTC.

The chain links TRBV28 to TRBJ1-4; D gene ambiguous. The CDR3 length is 14 residues. CDR1 and CDR2 from the germline V gene are MDHEN and SYDVKM. V gave up 3 bases and J gave up 12 bases, with 17 bases separating them. The CDR3 DNA reads TGTGCCAGCAGTTTTTCTGCACCCCCTATGGAACTGTTTTTT. This encodes CASSFSAPPMELFF.

The chain links TRBV9 to TRBJ2-7, with TRBD1 matching 7 bases. There are 15 residues in the CDR3. The junction had 9 bases not matched to a gene; V was cut back by 4 bases and J by 2 bases. Germline CDR1 reads SGDLS; CDR2 reads YYNGEE. CDR3 DNA sequence: TGTGCCAGCAGCAACCACCGGGACAGCACCTACGAGCAGTACTTC. This gives the protein CASSNHRDSTYEQYF. The variable domain in full, with the rest retrieved from reference TRBV9 and TRBJ2-7, is DSGVTQTPKHLITATGQRVTLRCSPRSGDLSVYWYQQSLDQGLQFLIQYYNGEERAKGNILERFSAQQFPDLHSELNLSSLELGDSALYFCASSNHRDSTYEQYFGPGTRLTVT.

J is TRBJ2-5 and V is TRBV29-1, with 12 positions matching TRBD2. The CDR3 is made up of 14 amino acids. Germline V gene data show CDR1 as SQVTM and CDR2 as ANQGSEA. Trimming took 3 bases from V and 3 from J; bases not matched to a gene: 2. The CDR3 DNA follows: TGCAGCGTTGAGTCTAGCGGGGGGGAAGAGACCCAGTACTTC. Protein product: CSVESSGGEETQYF.

This rearrangement joins TRBV5-6 to TRBJ1-2, with 7 bases that match TRBD1. The CDR3 contains 14 residues. Germline V gives CDR1 SGHDT, CDR2 YYEEEE. Germline trimming cut 5 bases from V and 6 bases from J; bases unmatched to any gene: 10. For the CDR3, the DNA is TGTGCCAGCAGATGGACAGGAACCTTTGATGGCTACACCTTC. This gives the protein CASRWTGTFDGYTF. Complete variable domain (other parts from reference TRBV5-6 and TRBJ1-2): DAGVTQSPTHLIKTRGQQVTLRCSPKSGHDTVSWYQQALGQGPQFIFQYYEEEERQRGNFPDRFSGHQFPNYSSELNVNALLLGDSALYLCASRWTGTFDGYTFGSGTRLTVV.

V is TRBV5-6 and J is TRBJ2-5; 8 bases match TRBD1. The end of the DNA is better explained by TRBJ2-7, so the J call may be wrong. Germline assignment: CDR1 SGHDT and CDR2 YYEEEE. The length of the CDR3 is 12 residues. CDR3 protein: CASSTTGVEQYF. DNA for the CDR3: TGTGCCAGCAGCACGACAGGGGTCGAGCAGTACTTC.

This chain uses TRBV30 with TRBJ1-1; TRBD1 matches at 11 bases. There are 15 residues in the CDR3. Germline V gene lookup returns CDR1 GTSNPN and CDR2 SVGIG (reference sequence). Germline trimming cut 7 bases from V and 3 bases from J; bases unmatched to any gene: 10. The CDR3 nucleotides are TGTGCCTTCATACCGGGACAGGGGGGACACACTGAAGCTTTCTTT. This codes for CAFIPGQGGHTEAFF.

The chain couples TRBV18 to TRBJ2-7, with D unclear. V was shortened by 3 bases and J by 0 bases, with 6 bases between the two germline ends. CDR3 length: 13 amino acids. Germline CDR1 reads KGHSH; CDR2 reads LQKENI. CDR3 nucleotide sequence: TGTGCCAGCTCACCGGCAGACTCCTACGAGCAGTACTTC. It is translated as CASSPADSYEQYF.

The chain joins TRBV9 to TRBJ2-7; 7 nucleotides agree with TRBD1. The germline CDR1 and CDR2 sequences are SGDLS and YYNGEE. Trimming took 4 bases from V and 2 from J; bases not matched to a gene: 6. The CDR3 covers 14 residues. The CDR3 nucleotides read TGTGCCAGCAGCCCAAGGGGACAGACCTACGAGCAGTACTTC. Protein: CASSPRGQTYEQYF.

The chain combines TRBV4-1 with TRBJ2-7, with TRBD2 matching 11 bases. Germline V gene sequence: CDR1 MGHRA, CDR2 YSYEKL. Germline trimming cut 2 bases from V and 3 bases from J; bases unmatched to any gene: 3. CDR3 length: 15 amino acids. The CDR3 coding sequence is TGCGCCAGCAGCCAAACTAGCGGGAGTCTCTACGAGCAGTACTTC. Translation gives CASSQTSGSLYEQYF.

The chain is built from TRBV28 and TRBJ1-2, with 7 bases aligning to TRBD1. With 9 bases clipped from V and 4 bases from J, the junction kept 5 bases outside the gene matches. Looked up from germline, CDR1 is MDHEN and CDR2 is SYDVKM. The CDR3 is made up of 12 amino acids. CDR3 amino acids: CASQGDSYGYTF. CDR3 nucleotides: TGTGCCAGTCAGGGGGATTCCTATGGCTACACCTTC.

The chain carries TRBV29-1 and TRBJ1-2; a possible D gene is TRBD1 (6 bases). Deletions cut 1 base from V and 0 bases from J, with 15 bases between. Germline lookup yields CDR1 SQVTM and CDR2 ANQGSEA. The CDR3 sequence is 16 residues long. The DNA for the CDR3 is TGCAGCGTTGAAGGTCGGACAGATACCGCTAACTATGGCTACACCTTC. Amino acids: CSVEGRTDTANYGYTF.

The sample holds a few counts of this clone. The CDR3 is CSVDGGGGAFF. In nucleotides, the CDR3 is TGCAGCGTTGACGGAGGCGGCGGGGCTTTCTTT. This sequence joins TRBV29-1 and TRBJ1-1; D not resolved. CDR1 SQVTM and CDR2 ANQGSEA come from the germline V gene. The CDR3 is 11 amino acids. The V end lost 3 bases, the J end lost 11 bases, and 13 bases lay between the germline ends.

This chain links TRBV9 with TRBJ1-2; D is undetermined. Trimming removed 0 bases at V and 0 bases at J, with 3 bases between. The CDR3 length is 13 residues. Germline-derived CDR1 and CDR2 are SGDLS and YYNGEE. In nucleotides, the CDR3 is TGTGCCAGCAGCGTAGCAGCTAACTATGGCTACACCTTC. It yields the protein CASSVAANYGYTF.

This chain joins TRBV10-3 and TRBJ2-2; 8 positions agree with TRBD2. This CDR3 spans 16 amino acids. Trimming cost V 2 bases and J 6 bases; bases outside gene matches: 8. Germline lookup yields CDR1 ENHRY and CDR2 SYGVKD. The CDR3 DNA is TGTGCCATCAGTGAGGGAGCGGGAGAGGGGGCCGGGGAGCTGTTTTTT. It yields the protein CAISEGAGEGAGELFF.

V gene TRBV29-1 combines with J gene TRBJ1-2, with 9 nucleotides matching TRBD1. The V gene's germline CDR1 is SQVTM and CDR2 ANQGSEA. J lost 8 bases, V lost 1 base, and 8 bases had no gene match. This CDR3 contains 14 residues. The CDR3 DNA sequence: TGCAGCGTTGAAGGCGGGACAGGGTCTTTCGGCTACACCTTC. It specifies CSVEGGTGSFGYTF.

This clone was seen a few times. The chain links TRBV7-2 to TRBJ1-2; D is unclear. The CDR3 covers 13 residues. The V and J ends lost 0 bases and 8 bases respectively, with 10 bases between them. CDR1 is SGHTA and CDR2 is FQGNSA in the germline V gene. The CDR3 DNA follows: TGTGCCAGCAGCTTAGCCCGGGTAGAGGGCTACACCTTC. It translates to CASSLARVEGYTF. Variable domain in full (rest from reference TRBV7-2 and TRBJ1-2): GAGVSQSPSNKVTEKGKDVELRCDPISGHTALYWYRQSLGQGLEFLIYFQGNSAPDKSGLPSDRFSAERTGGSVSTLTIQRTQQEDSAVYLCASSLARVEGYTFGSGTRLTVV.

The rearrangement uses TRBV7-9 and TRBJ1-1; D unclear. Germline CDR1 SEHNR, CDR2 FQNEAQ (reference sequence). The V and J ends lost 8 bases and 5 bases respectively, with 15 bases between them. The CDR3 sequence is 13 residues long. The CDR3 loop is CASSTQDLTEAFF. CDR3 DNA: TGTGCCAGCTCTACCCAGGATCTGACTGAAGCTTTCTTT.